Below are 23 T cell receptor beta chains sequenced from a single sample in a study of T cell repertoires in cytomegalovirus infection. TCRdb processed the reads anew with MiXCR; each CDR3 protein has one entry. The sample consists of some 590,000 distinct CDR3 sequences, almost 40% of them appearing once. No cognate antigen is known for these TCRs. Sequenced here: cultured PBMCs, sampled from culture after CMV antigen stimulation. These receptors all stem from a human donor in good health (CMV status not recorded). Some clones in this sample may be carry-over from other donors' samples.

There are a few counts of this clonotype. The chain has TRBV5-4 and TRBJ2-7; 7 bases fit TRBD2. Looked up from germline, CDR1 is SGHNT and CDR2 is YYREEE (reference sequence). J gave up 1 base and V 4 bases, and 8 bases lay outside the gene matches. The CDR3 spans 15 residues. The CDR3: CASSPNPSGSYEQYF. CDR3 nucleotides: TGTGCCAGCAGCCCGAATCCTAGCGGATCCTACGAGCAGTACTTC.

The rearrangement joins TRBV6-1 to TRBJ2-2; 10 bases fit TRBD2. The V and J ends lost 7 bases and 4 bases, in that order; junction bases with no gene match: 15. The germline CDR1 and CDR2 sequences are MNHNS and SASEGT. This CDR3 is built from 18 residues. CDR3 region: CASTPPRTSGPFTGELFF. For the CDR3, the DNA is TGTGCCAGCACCCCCCCTCGGACTAGCGGCCCTTTCACCGGGGAGCTGTTTTTT.

The genes are TRBV20-1 and TRBJ2-1; D unresolved. Trimming removed 3 bases at V and 4 bases at J, with 4 bases between. Germline V gives CDR1 DFQATT, CDR2 SNEGSKA (reference sequence). CDR3 size: 11 residues. This CDR3 reads CSASLYNEQFF. In DNA form, the CDR3 reads TGCAGTGCTAGCTTATACAATGAGCAGTTCTTC.

In this sample, this clonotype turned up a few times. The chain has TRBV5-1 and TRBJ2-7, with D possibly TRBD2 on 6 matching bases. There are 13 residues in the CDR3. Germline-derived CDR1 and CDR2 are SGHRS and YFSETQ. Trimming stripped 4 bases from V and 5 bases from J, with 13 bases between. The CDR3 DNA reads TGCGCCAGCAGCCCTTGGTCGGGGGACGAGCAGTACTTC. It is translated as CASSPWSGDEQYF.

CDR3: CASSRDRANQPQHF. In nucleotides, the CDR3 is TGTGCCAGCAGTCGAGACAGGGCTAATCAGCCCCAGCATTTT. The chain couples TRBV12-3 or TRBV12-4 to TRBJ1-5; 7 nucleotides align to TRBD1. The CDR3 has 14 amino acids. Germline trimming cut 5 bases from V and 4 bases from J; bases unmatched to any gene: 5.

The chain carries TRBV2 and TRBJ1-2; D call uncertain. Germline CDR1 SNHLY, CDR2 FYNNEI. The ends were cut back, 6 bases at V and 0 bases at J, with 17 bases in the middle. CDR3 length: 16 residues. This chain's CDR3 is CASSHYVGLSNYGYTF. As DNA, the CDR3 is TGTGCCAGCAGCCACTACGTTGGTCTTTCTAACTATGGCTACACCTTC.

V is TRBV28 and J is TRBJ1-2; perhaps TRBD1 as D (5 bases). CDR1 and CDR2 (germline): MDHEN, SYDVKM. The ends were cut back, 7 bases at V and 3 bases at J, with 15 bases in the middle. This CDR3 comprises 14 residues. This CDR3 is CASNAEGRDYGYTF. The CDR3 nucleotides are TGTGCCAGCAATGCTGAGGGGAGAGACTATGGCTACACCTTC.

This clonotype turned up a few times. The chain combines TRBV29-1 with TRBJ2-1; 9 bases fit TRBD1. With 6 bases clipped from V and 7 bases from J, the junction kept 10 bases outside the gene matches. The CDR3 is made up of 14 amino acids. CDR1 is SQVTM and CDR2 is ANQGSEA in the germline V gene. In DNA form, the CDR3 reads TGCAGCGTCCACAGGGGGCTTGGGCAGAATGAGCAGTTCTTC. Its translation is CSVHRGLGQNEQFF.

In its sample, this clonotype was seen a few times. The chain couples TRBV7-2 to TRBJ1-6; TRBD1 aligns across 11 bases. This CDR3 has 15 residues. Germline V lookup: CDR1 SGHTA, CDR2 FQGNSA. The ends lost 3 bases at V and 14 bases at J; junction bases unmatched: 9. CDR3 amino acids: CASSLRTGGTSALHF. The CDR3 DNA reads as TGTGCCAGCAGCTTGAGGACAGGGGGCACGTCGGCCCTCCACTTT.

The rearrangement links TRBV11-2 to TRBJ2-7; 8 nucleotides match TRBD1. Per germline, CDR1 SGHAT and CDR2 FQNNGV. The CDR3 is 16 amino acids. V shed 3 bases and J 5 bases; nucleotides not matched to a gene: 12. The CDR3 nucleotides read TGTGCCAGCAGCTTTCCTACAGGGGGTATCGGGAACGAGCAGTACTTC. It encodes CASSFPTGGIGNEQYF.

The V and J genes are TRBV12-3 or TRBV12-4 and TRBJ2-5, with TRBD1 identical over 7 bases. The J segment lost 5 bases and the V segment lost 5 bases, leaving 11 bases of the junction unmatched. CDR3 length: 15 amino acids. CDR3 coding DNA: TGTGCCAGCAGTACGACCCCAGGGGGTGGGGAGACCCAGTACTTC. This sequence encodes CASSTTPGGGETQYF.

The V gene is TRBV7-6, the J gene TRBJ1-5; D gene uncertain. V was shortened by 6 bases and J by 4 bases, with 13 bases between the two germline ends. CDR1 is SGHVS, CDR2 FNYEAQ, per germline. This CDR3 comprises 14 residues. In DNA, the CDR3 is TGTGCCAGCAGTGGAGGGCTTCTAAATCAGCCCCAGCATTTT. It is translated as CASSGGLLNQPQHF.

The CDR3 loop is CASTLRGHGYTF. The CDR3 DNA follows: TGTGCCAGCACCCTGAGGGGGCATGGCTACACCTTC. V gene TRBV12-3 or TRBV12-4 combines with J gene TRBJ1-2, with 7 bases matching TRBD1. This CDR3 has 12 amino acids. V lost 7 bases, J lost 6 bases, and 5 bases stayed unmatched.

There are a few counts of this clonotype. The rearrangement links TRBV27 to TRBJ1-4; D call uncertain. The CDR3 loop spans 14 amino acids. Trimming shortened V by 4 bases and J by 4 bases, and 10 bases separated the two germline ends. The V gene's germline CDR1 is MNHEY and CDR2 SMNVEV (reference sequence). CDR3 coding DNA: TGTGCCAGCAGTTGGGGAAAATATAATGAAAAACTGTTTTTT. It translates to CASSWGKYNEKLFF.

This clonotype has a handful of counts. This chain joins TRBV11-2 and TRBJ2-5, with 7 bases lining up with TRBD1. Trimming removed 2 bases from V and 4 bases from J; junction bases left unmatched: 7. The CDR3 consists of 15 residues. Germline CDR1 is SGHAT and CDR2 is FQNNGV. This CDR3 reads CASSLTGQPRETQYF. CDR3 DNA sequence: TGTGCCAGCAGCTTAACGGGACAGCCTCGAGAGACCCAGTACTTC.

The chain uses TRBV5-4 and TRBJ2-5, with a possible D match to TRBD2 (6 bases). Germline-derived CDR1 and CDR2 are SGHNT and YYREEE (reference sequence). V gave up 4 bases and J gave up 2 bases, with 18 bases separating them. CDR3 size: 16 residues. The CDR3 reads CASSLLGGGTQETQYF. For the CDR3, the DNA is TGTGCCAGCAGCCTACTGGGAGGCGGGACTCAAGAGACCCAGTACTTC. The whole variable domain, filled in from reference TRBV5-4 and TRBJ2-5, reads ETGVTQSPTHLIKTRGQQVTLRCSSQSGHNTVSWYQQALGQGPQFIFQYYREEENGRGNFPPRFSGLQFPNYSSELNVNALELDDSALYLCASSLLGGGTQETQYFGPGTRLLVL.

CDR3 sequence: CASSSSGTGINEQFF. CDR3 nucleotides: TGCGCCAGCAGCTCCTCCGGGACAGGCATCAATGAGCAGTTCTTC. V is TRBV5-1 and J is TRBJ2-1, with 8 bases that match TRBD1. Germline V gene data show CDR1 as SGHRS and CDR2 as YFSETQ. The CDR3 runs to 15 residues. Trimming took 3 bases from V and 6 from J; bases not matched to a gene: 8.

This clonotype was recorded only once. This chain joins TRBV6-1 and TRBJ2-1, with 8 bases that match TRBD2. CDR1 and CDR2 from the germline V gene are MNHNS and SASEGT. V lost 5 bases to trimming and J lost 2 bases; unmatched junction nucleotides: 8. This CDR3 region has 16 residues. CDR3 sequence reads: CASSYGGSGTYNEQFF. CDR3 coding DNA: TGTGCCAGCAGTTACGGTGGTAGCGGGACCTACAATGAGCAGTTCTTC.

This clonotype was counted a few times. The CDR3 region has the DNA TGTGCCAGCAGTGCAAACAGGGCCCCGAACACTGAAGCTTTCTTT. It is translated as CASSANRAPNTEAFF. The genes are TRBV25-1 and TRBJ1-1, with D perhaps matching TRBD1 (6 bases). CDR1 is MGHDK, CDR2 SYGVNS, per germline. The CDR3 is 15 amino acids. V lost 4 bases and J lost 1, with 13 bases in between.

This chain joins TRBV28 and TRBJ2-5, with a tentative D call TRBD2 (6 bases). V was cut by 3 bases and J by 3 bases, with 14 bases left in between. The CDR3 length is 15 residues. From germline, CDR1 is MDHEN and CDR2 SYDVKM. CDR3 sequence (DNA): TGTGCCAGCAGTTTTGGGGGGAAAGGCGAAGAGACCCAGTACTTC. This translates into CASSFGGKGEETQYF.

DNA for the CDR3: TGTGCCAGCAGCTTTAGCGGGGCGTACAATGAGCAGTTCTTC. Its protein product is CASSFSGAYNEQFF. The chain carries TRBV7-2 and TRBJ2-1, with 8 bases fitting TRBD2. Trimming removed 3 bases from V and 4 bases from J; junction bases left unmatched: 2. The CDR3 has 14 residues. CDR1 and CDR2 from the germline V gene are SGHTA and FQGNSA.

The gene calls are TRBV11-3 and TRBJ2-1; D is undetermined. V shed 5 bases and J shed 10 bases, with 12 bases lying between them. The CDR3 is made up of 12 amino acids. Germline CDR1 is SGHNT and CDR2 is YENEEA. Written as DNA, the CDR3 is TGTGCCAGCAGCACTGAGGTGAGCGAGCAGTTCTTC. Translated: CASSTEVSEQFF.

V gene TRBV6-8 combines with J gene TRBJ2-5; 8 bases line up with TRBD1. Germline CDR1 reads MNHGY; CDR2 reads SAAAGT. The CDR3 covers 14 residues. Trimming at V came to 0 bases and at J to 14 bases, leaving 11 bases not matched to a gene. The CDR3 DNA reads as TGTGCCAGCAGTTACTCGGTGACAGGGGTCGACCTTTACTTC. This codes for CASSYSVTGVDLYF.